This T cell receptor beta chain was sequenced in a study of T cells after yellow fever vaccination (dated by TCRdb to about 2019). Turning to the overall study: The SMART-Seq v4 Ultra Low Input RNA kit was used to prepare libraries from fractions with low cell numbers. Two healthy male donors, one aged 18 to 29 and one aged 30 to 39 years, were included in the cohort. Bulk TCR alpha and beta repertoires were sequenced longitudinally to track T-cell clones before and after primary and booster YFV17D yellow fever vaccination. Blood samples were taken at several timepoints before and after primary and secondary immunization, and bulk PBMC replicates and cell subsets were isolated.

This clonotype has just a few counts. Its binding antigen is unknown. Base qualities are missing; no much larger clone stands one base away. Spanning cysteine to phenylalanine, the CDR3 consists of 14 amino acids. CDR3 DNA is the only sequence kept; it has 42 bases, read in frame from the first base. V loses 2 bases, J loses 3 bases, and the germline ends lie 11 bases apart. CDR1 and CDR2, per the germline V gene (reference sequence), are MNHNY and SVGAGI. TCRdb records Illumina NovaSeq 6000 as the sequencer. Synthesis of TCR cDNA relied on 5'RACE template switching, a step that introduced a universal primer site along with unique molecular identifiers. Priming of cDNA synthesis was performed from both the TCR alpha and TCR beta constant segments. Libraries were amplified in two PCR steps, with sample barcodes and sequencing adapters added in the second step. Sequencing of the libraries was done on either Illumina HiSeq 2500 (2x100 bp) or NovaSeq (2x150 bp). Under the source paper's analysis protocol: MIGEC handled demultiplexing of reads and collapsing into UMI consensus sequences, while MiXCR performed V(D)J alignment. Clonotypes responding to the vaccine were identified with edgeR on replicate PBMC samples, with the criteria of FDR below 0.01 and a log2 fold change above 5 up to day 15. Each bulk clonotype received a CD4 or CD8 identity based on whether the sequenced CD4 or CD8 repertoire contained that clonotype at higher abundance. TCRdb's own reprocessing of the public reads used fastp at Q25 and MiXCR and kept productive beta chains. Under each unique CDR3 protein, matching rows form one entry showing the most common genes and DNA. These V and J calls derive from TCRdb rather than the authors' analysis. In this sample the table shows some 390,000 distinct CDR3 sequences, approximately 19% of which occur a single time. About a sixth of the sample comes from the top ten.

Broader findings and caveats from the paper: Most clones expanded after primary vaccination (approximately 97% of CD4 and 70% to 90% of CD8) were re-detected after the booster, suggesting that broad memory maintenance occurred. Because abundant contaminating clonotypes from the bulk population could be contained in FACS-sorted repertoires, computational filtering was required. The secondary T-cell response was found to be weaker but faster than the primary response, with a peak reached on day 5 rather than on day 15. A small share of clonotypes was detected in both CD4 and CD8 compartments, with the overlap likely arising from convergent recombination. Because only a couple of donors were included in the study, the extent to which the findings can be generalized is limited.

The treatment or condition label, read with the paper, signifies: live attenuated yellow fever vaccine strain. At each blood-draw timepoint, two biological replicates of bulk PBMCs were obtained. A standard Ficoll-Paque protocol was used to isolate PBMCs from peripheral blood. TriZol was used to extract RNA from bulk PBMCs, CD4 and CD8 fractions, and dextramer-positive and dextramer-negative fractions. The source material was PBMCs, sampled before the yellow fever booster vaccination. The clonotype originates from a man aged 18 to 30 who received the YFV17D yellow fever vaccine. The rearrangement joined TRBV6-6 to TRBJ2-7; TRBD1 could be the D gene, as 6 bases match. The CDR3 amino acid sequence is: CASSYGGLLYEQYF. The nucleotide sequence reads as follows: TGTGCCAGCAGTTACGGGGGCCTCCTCTACGAGCAGTACTTC.